This T cell receptor beta chain is from a study of blood T cell repertoires in COVID-19. Study-wide context: The origin of the acute and convalescent COVID-19 samples was the United States, Italy and Spain.

In the original processing: How many nucleated cells were present was estimated from reference gene primer amplification. Some clones are missing from TCRdb's copy, which holds only in-frame ones; the method was immunoSEQ multiplex PCR. V and J calls and clone size follow that table, whereas D and trimming were derived from the DNA. The table includes over 350,000 clones, roughly 85% detected once. Germline-derived CDR1 and CDR2 are LNHDA and SQIVND (reference sequence). The junction had 4 bases not matched to a gene; V was cut back by 5 bases and J by 0 bases. CDR3 length: 15 residues. This chain uses TRBV19 with TRBJ1-1, with 9 bases matching TRBD1. The sequence came from a young woman with acute COVID-19. The sequencing sample was made of PBMCs or T cells enriched from blood (not recorded which). As DNA, the CDR3 is TGTGCCAGTAGTCCGGGACAGGGATTGAACACTGAAGCTTTCTTT. Protein sequence: CASSPGQGLNTEAFF.